These T cell receptor beta chains were read from a single sample in a study of blood T cell repertoires in COVID-19. Sequencing used immunoSEQ multiplex PCR; TCRdb keeps in-frame clones, though not all of them. Here the sample spans some 120,000 clones, 90% being singletons. The sample consisted of peripheral blood. These receptors were taken from a man aged 60 to 75 with COVID-19, enrolled during active disease. Each CDR3 is given with its conserved first and last residue. Each record gives: clone size, J gene, V gene, D gene, CDR3 protein, CDR3 DNA. D genes are given only for firm matches. The listing skips clone size in some rows; elsewhere it reads once, few, many or a size class.

abundance: -; j_gene: TRBJ1-5; v_gene: TRBV6-2/TRBV6-3; d_gene: -; CDR3aa: CASSYLGNQPQHF; CDR3nt: TGTGCCAGCAGTTATTTAGGCAATCAGCCCCAGCATTTT
abundance: -; j_gene: TRBJ2-7; v_gene: TRBV5-6; d_gene: -; CDR3aa: CASSRDGGPYEQYF; CDR3nt: TGTGCCAGCAGCCGGGACGGGGGACCCTACGAGCAGTACTTC
abundance: -; j_gene: TRBJ2-2; v_gene: TRBV27; d_gene: -; CDR3aa: CASTEAGDTGELFF; CDR3nt: TGTGCCAGCACGGAGGCAGGGGACACCGGGGAGCTGTTTTTT
abundance: -; j_gene: TRBJ1-2; v_gene: TRBV28; d_gene: -; CDR3aa: CASSSHPGQILNYGYTF; CDR3nt: TGTGCCAGCAGTTCCCACCCCGGACAGATTTTAAACTATGGCTACACCTTC
abundance: -; j_gene: TRBJ1-3; v_gene: TRBV11-3; d_gene: -; CDR3aa: CASSLDGENTIYF; CDR3nt: TGTGCCAGCAGCTTAGACGGGGAAAACACCATATATTTT
abundance: -; j_gene: TRBJ1-1; v_gene: TRBV11-2; d_gene: -; CDR3aa: CASSPLAGEAFF; CDR3nt: TGTGCCAGCAGCCCGCTCGCGGGGGAAGCTTTCTTT
abundance: -; j_gene: TRBJ2-2; v_gene: TRBV5-4; d_gene: -; CDR3aa: CASSLGGFPGELFF; CDR3nt: TGTGCCAGCAGCTTGGGAGGGTTCCCCGGGGAGCTGTTTTTT
abundance: -; j_gene: TRBJ1-1; v_gene: TRBV7-8; d_gene: -; CDR3aa: CASSSPAVGAFF; CDR3nt: TGTGCCAGCAGCAGCCCTGCCGTCGGGGCTTTCTTT
abundance: -; j_gene: TRBJ2-1; v_gene: TRBV19; d_gene: TRBD2; CDR3aa: CASRRIAGGIGEQFF; CDR3nt: TGTGCCAGTAGAAGGATAGCGGGAGGGATCGGGGAGCAGTTCTTC
abundance: -; j_gene: TRBJ2-7; v_gene: TRBV27; d_gene: TRBD2; CDR3aa: CASSQTSGSPYEQYF; CDR3nt: TGTGCCAGCAGCCAAACTAGCGGGAGCCCCTACGAGCAGTACTTC
abundance: -; j_gene: TRBJ2-7; v_gene: TRBV12-5; d_gene: TRBD2; CDR3aa: CASGPSYSGRADEQYF; CDR3nt: TGTGCTAGTGGCCCTTCTTATAGCGGGAGGGCCGACGAGCAGTACTTC
abundance: -; j_gene: TRBJ2-1; v_gene: TRBV29-1; d_gene: TRBD2; CDR3aa: CSVRPPSAGVGNEQFF; CDR3nt: TGCAGCGTCCGACCCCCCTCAGCGGGAGTGGGAAATGAGCAGTTCTTC
abundance: once; j_gene: TRBJ1-1; v_gene: TRBV6-5; d_gene: -; CDR3aa: CASIRVLMRNTEAFF; CDR3nt: TGTGCCAGCATTCGGGTTTTAATGAGGAACACTGAAGCTTTCTTT
abundance: few; j_gene: TRBJ2-7; v_gene: TRBV13; d_gene: -; CDR3aa: CASSSHISGSYEQYF; CDR3nt: TGTGCCAGCAGCTCCCACATTAGCGGTTCCTACGAGCAGTACTTC
abundance: -; j_gene: TRBJ1-1; v_gene: TRBV11-3; d_gene: -; CDR3aa: CASSLAPGIEAFF; CDR3nt: TGTGCCAGCAGCTTAGCCCCCGGGATTGAAGCTTTCTTT
abundance: -; j_gene: TRBJ2-5; v_gene: TRBV7-7; d_gene: -; CDR3aa: CASSLEVAEETQYF; CDR3nt: TGTGCTAGCAGCTTAGAGGTAGCGGAAGAGACCCAGTACTTC
abundance: -; j_gene: TRBJ2-1; v_gene: TRBV5-1; d_gene: -; CDR3aa: CASSLARTGYNEQFF; CDR3nt: TGCGCCAGCAGCTTGGCCCGGACTGGGTACAATGAGCAGTTCTTC
abundance: -; j_gene: TRBJ2-1; v_gene: TRBV29-1; d_gene: TRBD2; CDR3aa: CSGGQDRYATSGSPHIYNEQFF; CDR3nt: TGCAGCGGCGGACAGGACCGTTACGCGACTAGCGGGAGCCCTCACATCTACAATGAGCAGTTCTTC
abundance: -; j_gene: TRBJ2-5; v_gene: TRBV5-1; d_gene: -; CDR3aa: CASSLSAGPQETQYF; CDR3nt: TGCGCCAGCAGCTTGTCGGCGGGACCCCAAGAGACCCAGTACTTC
abundance: once; j_gene: TRBJ2-7; v_gene: TRBV3-1/TRBV3-2; d_gene: TRBD1; CDR3aa: CASSQQGAALGGSAYEQYF; CDR3nt: TGTGCCAGCAGCCAGCAGGGGGCGGCCTTGGGGGGAAGCGCCTACGAGCAGTACTTC
abundance: -; j_gene: TRBJ2-5; v_gene: TRBV2; d_gene: -; CDR3aa: CASRKPTSGETQYF; CDR3nt: TGTGCCAGCAGAAAACCGACTAGTGGGGAGACCCAGTACTTC
abundance: -; j_gene: TRBJ1-1; v_gene: TRBV6-5; d_gene: -; CDR3aa: CASWPTQYTEAFF; CDR3nt: TGTGCCAGCTGGCCAACACAATACACTGAAGCTTTCTTT
abundance: medium-sized; j_gene: TRBJ2-7; v_gene: TRBV7-9; d_gene: -; CDR3aa: CASTSEYYEQYF; CDR3nt: TGTGCCAGCACCTCGGAGTACTACGAGCAGTACTTC
abundance: -; j_gene: TRBJ2-1; v_gene: TRBV11-3; d_gene: -; CDR3aa: CASSLDGQNEQFF; CDR3nt: TGTGCCAGCAGCTTAGATGGCCAGAATGAGCAGTTCTTC
abundance: -; j_gene: TRBJ2-3; v_gene: TRBV24-1; d_gene: TRBD2; CDR3aa: CATSEGGTSGSPSTDTQYF; CDR3nt: TGTGCCACCAGTGAGGGGGGGACTAGCGGAAGCCCTAGCACAGATACGCAGTATTTT
abundance: -; j_gene: TRBJ1-1; v_gene: TRBV5-4; d_gene: -; CDR3aa: CASSLGAGTNTEAFF; CDR3nt: TGTGCCAGCAGCTTGGGGGCGGGGACGAACACTGAAGCTTTCTTT
abundance: -; j_gene: TRBJ2-5; v_gene: TRBV21-1; d_gene: -; CDR3aa: CASSKGGQETQYF; CDR3nt: TGTGCCAGCAGCAAAGGAGGGCAAGAGACCCAGTACTTC
abundance: -; j_gene: TRBJ2-7; v_gene: TRBV5-6; d_gene: -; CDR3aa: CASSLPGGEYAASYEQYF; CDR3nt: TGTGCCAGCAGCTTGCCCGGTGGGGAGTATGCAGCGTCCTACGAGCAGTACTTC
abundance: once; j_gene: TRBJ1-2; v_gene: TRBV12-3/TRBV12-4; d_gene: -; CDR3aa: CAIAGTRGYTF; CDR3nt: TGTGCCATCGCGGGAACTCGGGGCTACACCTTC
abundance: -; j_gene: TRBJ1-2; v_gene: TRBV5-1; d_gene: -; CDR3aa: CASSGGEGYGYTF; CDR3nt: TGCGCCAGCAGCGGGGGGGAAGGCTATGGCTACACCTTC
abundance: -; j_gene: TRBJ1-1; v_gene: TRBV7-2; d_gene: -; CDR3aa: CASSPQTESGEAFF; CDR3nt: TGTGCCAGCAGCCCCCAGACAGAGTCAGGTGAAGCTTTCTTT
abundance: -; j_gene: TRBJ2-7; v_gene: TRBV7-9; d_gene: -; CDR3aa: CASSLGLDYEQYF; CDR3nt: TGTGCCAGCAGCTTAGGACTGGACTACGAGCAGTACTTC
abundance: -; j_gene: TRBJ1-1; v_gene: TRBV19; d_gene: -; CDR3aa: CASSLTRGTEAFF; CDR3nt: TGTGCCAGTAGTTTAACTAGAGGAACTGAAGCTTTCTTT
abundance: -; j_gene: TRBJ2-1; v_gene: TRBV19; d_gene: -; CDR3aa: CANESRDSLNEQFF; CDR3nt: TGTGCCAATGAGAGCCGGGACTCGCTAAATGAGCAGTTCTTC
abundance: -; j_gene: TRBJ2-6; v_gene: TRBV2; d_gene: -; CDR3aa: CASNPGAGANVLTF; CDR3nt: TGTGCCAGCAATCCGGGAGCCGGGGCCAACGTCCTGACTTTC
abundance: -; j_gene: TRBJ1-6; v_gene: TRBV12-1; d_gene: -; CDR3aa: CASSFPRSGSYNSPLHF; CDR3nt: TGTGCCAGCAGCTTCCCCCGCTCAGGCTCCTATAATTCACCCCTCCACTTT
abundance: -; j_gene: TRBJ2-1; v_gene: TRBV28; d_gene: TRBD2; CDR3aa: CASSPPGTSGKNEQFF; CDR3nt: TGTGCCAGCAGTCCCCCGGGGACTAGCGGAAAAAATGAGCAGTTCTTC
abundance: few; j_gene: TRBJ1-1; v_gene: TRBV7-6; d_gene: TRBD1; CDR3aa: CASGTVTNTEAFF; CDR3nt: TGTGCCAGCGGGACAGTAACCAACACTGAAGCTTTCTTT
abundance: -; j_gene: TRBJ2-1; v_gene: TRBV6-5; d_gene: -; CDR3aa: CASPHDNEQFF; CDR3nt: TGTGCCAGCCCACACGACAATGAGCAGTTCTTC
abundance: -; j_gene: TRBJ2-7; v_gene: TRBV24-1; d_gene: TRBD1; CDR3aa: CATSDSRQGPYEQYF; CDR3nt: TGTGCCACCAGTGATTCGAGACAGGGACCCTACGAGCAGTACTTC